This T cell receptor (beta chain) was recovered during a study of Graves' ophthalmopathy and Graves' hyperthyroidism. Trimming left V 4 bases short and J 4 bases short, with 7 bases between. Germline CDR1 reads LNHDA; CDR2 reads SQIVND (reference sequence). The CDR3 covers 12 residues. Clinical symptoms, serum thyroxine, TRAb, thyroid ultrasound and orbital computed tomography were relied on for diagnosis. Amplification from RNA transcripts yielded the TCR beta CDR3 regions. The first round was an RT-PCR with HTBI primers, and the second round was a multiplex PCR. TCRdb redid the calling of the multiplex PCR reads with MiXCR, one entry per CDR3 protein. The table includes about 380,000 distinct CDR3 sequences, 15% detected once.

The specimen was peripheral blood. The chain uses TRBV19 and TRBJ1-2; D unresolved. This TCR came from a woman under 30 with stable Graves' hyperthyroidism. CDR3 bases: TGTGCCAGTAGTAACCAGGTCTATGGCTACACCTTC. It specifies CASSNQVYGYTF.